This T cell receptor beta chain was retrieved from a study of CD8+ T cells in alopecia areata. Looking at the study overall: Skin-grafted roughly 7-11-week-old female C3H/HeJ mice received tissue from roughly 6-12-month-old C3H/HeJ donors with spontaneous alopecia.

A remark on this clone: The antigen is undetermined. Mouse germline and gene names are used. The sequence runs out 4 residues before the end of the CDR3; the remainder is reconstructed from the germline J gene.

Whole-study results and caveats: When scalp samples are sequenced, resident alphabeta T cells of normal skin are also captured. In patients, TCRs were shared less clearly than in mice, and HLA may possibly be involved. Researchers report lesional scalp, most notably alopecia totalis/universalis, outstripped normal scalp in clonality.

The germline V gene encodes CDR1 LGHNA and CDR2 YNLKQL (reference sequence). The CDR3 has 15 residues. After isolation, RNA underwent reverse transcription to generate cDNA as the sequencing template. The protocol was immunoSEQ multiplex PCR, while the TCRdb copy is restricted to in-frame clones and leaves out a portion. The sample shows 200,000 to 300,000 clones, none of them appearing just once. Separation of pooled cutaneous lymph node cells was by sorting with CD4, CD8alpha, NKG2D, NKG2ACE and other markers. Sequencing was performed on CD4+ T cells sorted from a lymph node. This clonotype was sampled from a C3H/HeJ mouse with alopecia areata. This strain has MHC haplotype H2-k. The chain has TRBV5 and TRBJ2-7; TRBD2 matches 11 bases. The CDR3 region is CASSQEGGLGDEQYF. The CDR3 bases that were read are TGTGCCAGCAGCCAAGAGGGGGGACTGGGGGAT.